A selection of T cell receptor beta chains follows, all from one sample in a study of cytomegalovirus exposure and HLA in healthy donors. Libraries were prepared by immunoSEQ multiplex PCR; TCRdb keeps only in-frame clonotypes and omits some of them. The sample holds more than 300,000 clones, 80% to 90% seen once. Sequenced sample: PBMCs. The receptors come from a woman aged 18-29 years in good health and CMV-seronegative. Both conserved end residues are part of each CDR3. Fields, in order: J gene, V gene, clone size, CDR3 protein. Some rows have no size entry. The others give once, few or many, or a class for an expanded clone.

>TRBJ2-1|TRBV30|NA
CAWSTPRSGDRSYNEQFF
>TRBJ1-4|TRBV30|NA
CAWGGSGDYEKLFF
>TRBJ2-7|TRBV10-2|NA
CASKSNRVGEQYF
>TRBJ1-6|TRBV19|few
CASSMSGTGYSPLHF
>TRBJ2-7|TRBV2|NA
CASSNGPPEGYEQYF
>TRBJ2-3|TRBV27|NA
CASSSSTSGLSTDTQYF
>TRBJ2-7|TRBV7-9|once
CASTDRDNYEQYF
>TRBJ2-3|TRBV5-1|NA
CASRTSTDTQYF
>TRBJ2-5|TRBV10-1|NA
CASSDSGRETQYF
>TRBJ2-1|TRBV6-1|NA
CASSATGPLNEQFF
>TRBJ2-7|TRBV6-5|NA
CASSDNRDTYEQYF
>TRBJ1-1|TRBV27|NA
CASSLTGGNTEAFF
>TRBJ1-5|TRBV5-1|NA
CASSLSPGGREPQHF
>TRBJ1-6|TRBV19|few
CASSLLSNNSPLHF
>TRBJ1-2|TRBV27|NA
CASSFSARGGRNGYTF
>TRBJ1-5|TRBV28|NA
CASSFVQTYSNQPQHF
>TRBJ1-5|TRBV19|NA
CASTTETLSWSNQPQHF
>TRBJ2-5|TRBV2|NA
CASGDRGNQETQYF
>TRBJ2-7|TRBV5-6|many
CASSVLRGNTYEQYF
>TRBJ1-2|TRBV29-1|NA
CSVNRGYGYTF
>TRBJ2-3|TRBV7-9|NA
CASTPLQVATSTDTQYF
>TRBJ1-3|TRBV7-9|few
CASSTTLQGPGNTIYF
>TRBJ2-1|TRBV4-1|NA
CASSPARTSGNEQFF
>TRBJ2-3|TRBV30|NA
CAWSVSRQAGTQYF
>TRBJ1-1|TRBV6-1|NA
CASRIGTGEAFF
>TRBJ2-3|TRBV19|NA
CASSILSEVDTQYF
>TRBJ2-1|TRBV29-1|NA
CSVEVQGGNEQFF
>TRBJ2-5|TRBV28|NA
CASRPPGLAGGRGETQYF
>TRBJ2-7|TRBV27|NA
CASIGTSGSYEQYF
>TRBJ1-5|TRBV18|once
CASSPGTASNQPQHF
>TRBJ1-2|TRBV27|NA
CASSPLDSPRGYTF
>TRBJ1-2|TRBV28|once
CASSLPPSQDYGYTF
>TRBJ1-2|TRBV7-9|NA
CASSLGTGVHGYTF
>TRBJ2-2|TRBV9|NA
CASSPRSSGTSGRAASTGELFF
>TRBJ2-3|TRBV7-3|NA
CASSGKLAGVPSTDTQYF
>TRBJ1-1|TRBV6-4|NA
CASSESPNTEAFF
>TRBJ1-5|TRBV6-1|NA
CASRETGRRQYSNQPQHF
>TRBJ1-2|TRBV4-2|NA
CASSQDLATNYGYTF
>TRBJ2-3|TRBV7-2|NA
CASSLLGLVTDTQYF
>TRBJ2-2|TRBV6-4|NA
CASSDIAGGNTGELFF
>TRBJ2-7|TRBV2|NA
CASSEGRGQGWNEQYF
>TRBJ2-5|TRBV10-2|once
CASKIQGGQETQYF
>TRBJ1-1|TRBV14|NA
CASSHQENTEAFF
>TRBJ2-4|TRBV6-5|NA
CASADPGRNIQYF
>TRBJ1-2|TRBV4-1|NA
CASSPARWGRANYGYTF
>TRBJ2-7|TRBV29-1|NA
CSVVLAGDEQYF
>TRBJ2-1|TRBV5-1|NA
CASSFSRITDEQFF
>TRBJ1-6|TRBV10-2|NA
CASSTGSASPLHF
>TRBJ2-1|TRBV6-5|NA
CASSAPGLAGGRQFF
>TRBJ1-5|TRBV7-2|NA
CASSSLPGQGFNQPQHF
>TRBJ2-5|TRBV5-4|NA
CASSLLGWERGIPETQYF
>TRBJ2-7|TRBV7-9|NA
CASSLGSPAGEQYF
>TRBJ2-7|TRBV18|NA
CASSPFRDRPYEQYF